Listed below are T cell receptor beta chains from one sample, sequenced in a study of blood T cell repertoires in COVID-19. Here immunoSEQ multiplex PCR was the method, and the copy in TCRdb shows in-frame clones only, minus some. Found here are about 160,000 clones, 82% of them singletons; the top ten hold approximately 7%. Material: peripheral blood. Every receptor here comes from a woman aged 40-49 years with COVID-19, enrolled during active disease. Both conserved end residues are part of each CDR3. D genes are given only for firm matches. Some rows mark clone size as missing; the rest say once, few, many or name a class of expanded clone.

TRBJ2-1	TRBV2	-	-	TGTGCCAGCAAAACTAGTTTATACAATGAGCAGTTCTTC	CASKTSLYNEQFF
TRBJ2-1	TRBV24-1	TRBD1	-	TGTGCCACCAGGGAGACAGGGGGAGACTACAATGAGCAGTTCTTC	CATRETGGDYNEQFF
TRBJ2-3	TRBV5-6	-	-	TGTGCCAGCAGCCTTACAGGGAACACAGATACGCAGTATTTT	CASSLTGNTDTQYF
TRBJ1-5	TRBV27	TRBD1	-	TGTGCCAGCAGTTGGGACAGGGGGGGAGGTCCCCAGCATTTT	CASSWDRGGGPQHF
TRBJ1-4	TRBV29-1	-	once	TGCAGCGTTGGGGGGGAAGGAAAACTGTTTTTT	CSVGGEGKLFF
TRBJ1-2	TRBV30	TRBD1	-	TGTGCCTGCATTGACAGGGCTTACTATGGCTACACCTTC	CACIDRAYYGYTF
TRBJ2-7	TRBV14	-	-	TGTGCCAGCAGCCCACTAGCAGGGCCCTACGAGCAGTACTTC	CASSPLAGPYEQYF
TRBJ1-4	TRBV25-1	TRBD1	-	TGTGCCAGCAGTGAGGACAGGGGAATTGAAAAACTGTTTTTT	CASSEDRGIEKLFF
TRBJ2-5	TRBV9	-	few	TGTGCCAGCAGCGGGGCCGTTTCGGAGACCCAGTACTTC	CASSGAVSETQYF
TRBJ1-4	TRBV21-1	-	-	TGTGCCAGCAGCAAACAGGATAAGGAAAAACTGTTTTTT	CASSKQDKEKLFF
TRBJ2-2	TRBV28	-	-	TGTGCCAGCAGAGAGGGTGCTAACTGGGAGCTGTTTTTT	CASREGANWELFF
TRBJ2-1	TRBV6-5	-	-	TGTGCCGGAGCCAATGGGGGGTTTACCTACAATGAGCAGTTCTTC	CAGANGGFTYNEQFF
TRBJ2-5	TRBV30	-	-	TGTGCCTGGAGCGGACAATGGGAGACCCAGTACTTC	CAWSGQWETQYF
TRBJ2-2	TRBV3-1/TRBV3-2	-	-	TGTGCCAGCAGCCAAAACAGGGGAGGCACCGGGGAGCTGTTTTTT	CASSQNRGGTGELFF
TRBJ1-2	TRBV9	-	-	TGTGCCAGCAGCTTCGGGTCGGTTGGCTACACCTTC	CASSFGSVGYTF
TRBJ2-1	TRBV5-1	TRBD2	once	TGCGCCAGCAGCTTAGCGGGAGGGCCCAATGAGCAGTTCTTC	CASSLAGGPNEQFF
TRBJ2-1	TRBV14	-	-	TGTGCCAGCAGCCAAGAGAGGTTGGTACTAGGTTTGGATGAGCAGTTCTTC	CASSQERLVLGLDEQFF
TRBJ1-1	TRBV21-1	-	-	TGTGCCAGCAGCAAAAAGCGGGTCACAGGTTGCTTCTTT	CASSKKRVTGCFF
TRBJ2-4	TRBV27	TRBD1	-	TGTGCCAGCAGTTTTGGCAGGGGGCGCAACCTAGCCAAAAACATTCAGTACTTC	CASSFGRGRNLAKNIQYF
TRBJ2-5	TRBV30	-	-	TGTGCCTGGAGTGTCCGGGAGACCCAGTACTTC	CAWSVRETQYF
TRBJ2-7	TRBV29-1	TRBD1	many	TGCAGCGTTGAATCCCGGGACAGCTACGAGCAGTACTTC	CSVESRDSYEQYF
TRBJ1-2	TRBV19	-	-	TGTGCCGCAAACTCCGGACCAGGGAACGGCTACACCTTC	CAANSGPGNGYTF